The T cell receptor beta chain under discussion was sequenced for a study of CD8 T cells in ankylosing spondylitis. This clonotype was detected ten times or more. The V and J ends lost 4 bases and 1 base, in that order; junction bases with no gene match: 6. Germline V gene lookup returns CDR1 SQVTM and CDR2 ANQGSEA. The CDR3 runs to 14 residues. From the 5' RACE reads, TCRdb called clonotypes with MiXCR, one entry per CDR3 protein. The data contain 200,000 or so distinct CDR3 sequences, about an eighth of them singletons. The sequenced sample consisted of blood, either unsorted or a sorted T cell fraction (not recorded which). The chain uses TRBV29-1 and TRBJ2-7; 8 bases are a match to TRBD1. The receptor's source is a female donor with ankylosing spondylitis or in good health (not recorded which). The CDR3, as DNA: TGCAGCGTTGTTAAGGACAGGGCATCCTACGAGCAGTACTTC. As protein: CSVVKDRASYEQYF.